These 23 T cell receptor beta chains were all obtained from the same sample, sequenced in a study of regulatory T cells in long-lasting Graves disease. Time point reported: persistent/refractory GD, antithyroid drugs over 5 years with positive TRAb. PBMC RNA was the source of the TCR library. Library construction for TCR beta used iRepertoire HTBI primers and Arm-PCR of CDR3 regions. TCRdb recomputed calls from the multiplex PCR reads with MiXCR, one row per CDR3 protein. The profile shows 400,000 to 500,000 distinct CDR3 sequences, 21% of them singletons. The material sequenced was peripheral blood mononuclear cells (PBMCs), taken when the disease was refractory, from a patient treated with antithyroid drugs. These receptors originate from a female donor with Graves disease.

About this clonotype: At one boundary the junction diverges from the germline segment, which might be a read error. The chain is built from TRBV7-9 and TRBJ1-1; D ambiguous. Germline V gene data show CDR1 as SEHNR and CDR2 as FQNEAQ (reference sequence). The CDR3 sequence is 14 residues long. The CDR3 coding sequence is TGTGCCAACAGCCTGAGAGAGGTGAACACTGAAGCTTTCTTT. This gives the protein CANSLREVNTEAFF.

The table lists this clonotype with a few counts. This sequence joins TRBV19 and TRBJ1-1; D may be TRBD1 (5 bases). Trimming shortened V by 6 bases and J by 11 bases, and 19 bases separated the two germline ends. The length of the CDR3 is 13 residues. Germline-derived CDR1 and CDR2 are LNHDA and SQIVND (reference sequence). CDR3 DNA: TGTGCCAGTAGCCTATCCCGGGCCGAGGGGGCTTTCTTT. Encoded protein: CASSLSRAEGAFF.

This chain links TRBV7-2 with TRBJ2-7, with 8 nucleotides matching TRBD2. The germline gives CDR1 SGHTA, CDR2 FQGNSA. With 5 bases clipped from V and 5 bases from J, the junction kept 14 bases outside the gene matches. The CDR3 spans 16 residues. The CDR3 nucleotides are TGTGCCAGCAGCCAGGACGGGTTGAGCGGGAGACACGAGCAGTACTTC. This sequence encodes CASSQDGLSGRHEQYF.

The chain couples TRBV9 to TRBJ2-7; the D is unclear. This CDR3 has 14 amino acids. Trimming stripped 1 base from V and 3 bases from J, with 11 bases between. The germline gives CDR1 SGDLS, CDR2 YYNGEE. The CDR3 loop is CASSVREQNYEQYF. The CDR3 nucleotides are TGTGCCAGCAGCGTAAGGGAACAGAACTACGAGCAGTACTTC.

The chain carries TRBV29-1 and TRBJ2-5; TRBD1 matches 8 bases. Germline V CDR1 and CDR2: SQVTM, ANQGSEA. The CDR3 consists of 15 residues. The J segment lost 4 bases and the V segment lost 7 bases, leaving 14 bases of the junction unmatched. The CDR3 bases are TGCAGCGCCCAACAGGGGGTTAGTTTTATAGAGACCCAGTACTTC. This encodes CSAQQGVSFIETQYF.

This clonotype was found once. V is TRBV6-7 and J is TRBJ2-1; D is perhaps TRBD2 (5 bases). TRBV6-7 is filed as an ORF, its function uncertain. The CDR3 extends over 15 amino acids. V was cut by 1 base and J by 6 bases, with 13 bases left in between. The CDR3 sequence: CASSYWVGEVNEQFF. CDR3 DNA: TGTGCCAGCAGTTACTGGGTGGGAGAGGTCAATGAGCAGTTCTTC.

The chain couples TRBV28 to TRBJ1-6; 10 nucleotides line up with TRBD1. This CDR3 comprises 17 residues. J gave up 8 bases and V 4 bases, and 11 bases lay outside the gene matches. Germline CDR1 and CDR2: MDHEN and SYDVKM. In DNA form, the CDR3 reads TGTGCCAGCAGTTCGGCCGGGACAGGGGCGTACCATTCACCCCTCCACTTT. Its protein product is CASSSAGTGAYHSPLHF.

This clonotype has at least ten counts. The genes are TRBV2 and TRBJ2-2; 9 positions agree with TRBD1. The CDR3 is made up of 15 amino acids. Germline lookup yields CDR1 SNHLY and CDR2 FYNNEI. The junction had 0 bases not matched to a gene; V was cut back by 1 base and J by 3 bases. The CDR3 DNA follows: TGTGCCAGCAGTGAAGGGACAGGGGACACCGGGGAGCTGTTTTTT. Translating it yields CASSEGTGDTGELFF.

This clonotype turned up a few times. V usage is TRBV5-1 and J usage is TRBJ2-7; 7 bases are a match to TRBD1. The length of the CDR3 is 16 residues. Germline V gene data show CDR1 as SGHRS and CDR2 as YFSETQ. The trim removed 1 base at V and 2 bases at J, leaving 9 bases unmatched. CDR3 DNA sequence: TGCGCCAGCAGCTTGCTTGACAGGGATTCCACCTACGAGCAGTACTTC. It codes for CASSLLDRDSTYEQYF.

The table lists this clonotype with many counts. V is TRBV3-1 and J is TRBJ1-3; a possible D gene is TRBD1 (5 bases). Trimming took 4 bases from V and 5 from J, leaving 12 bases between them. This CDR3 comprises 14 residues. Germline loops: CDR1 LGHDT, CDR2 YNNKEL (reference sequence). The CDR3 nucleotides read TGTGCCAGCAGCCGGGGGGAACGGAGAAACACCATATATTTT. Encoded protein: CASSRGERRNTIYF.

This clonotype turned up a few times. The chain employs TRBV20-1 and TRBJ2-7; no definite D call. The CDR3 is 10 amino acids. Germline V gives CDR1 DFQATT, CDR2 SNEGSKA (reference sequence). V lost 5 bases, J lost 6 bases, and 8 bases lay in between. The CDR3 region is CSAQSGEQYF. CDR3 sequence (DNA): TGCAGTGCTCAGTCAGGCGAGCAGTACTTC.

The chain carries TRBV6-1 and TRBJ2-3; 15 positions match TRBD2. The CDR3 loop spans 15 amino acids. V lost 7 bases, J lost 3 bases, and 2 bases stayed unmatched. Germline CDR1 MNHNS, CDR2 SASEGT. CDR3 region: CASMGLAGGTDTQYF. The CDR3 nucleotides read TGTGCCAGCATGGGACTAGCGGGAGGAACAGATACGCAGTATTTT.

The chain couples TRBV7-3 to TRBJ2-7; 7 positions match TRBD2. The V gene end was trimmed by 1 base and the J gene end by 6 bases; junction bases not matched to a gene: 3. CDR3 length equals 13 residues. From germline, CDR1 is SGHTA and CDR2 FQGTGA. The CDR3: CASSLKGGVEQYF. The CDR3 coding sequence is TGTGCCAGCAGCTTAAAGGGAGGGGTCGAGCAGTACTTC.

The chain combines TRBV2 with TRBJ2-7; the D gene could be TRBD1 or TRBD2 (5 bases each). This CDR3 is built from 13 residues. The germline V gene has CDR1 SNHLY and CDR2 FYNNEI. The V end was cut by 4 bases, the J end by 3 bases, with 10 bases between. DNA of the CDR3: TGTGCCAGCAGTGCACCTGGGGGCTACGAGCAGTACTTC. This translates into CASSAPGGYEQYF.

V is TRBV15 and J is TRBJ1-2, with D unresolved. The CDR3 totals 14 residues. The germline CDR1 and CDR2 sequences are LNHNV and YYDKDF (reference sequence). Trimming took 1 base from V and 0 from J, leaving 6 bases between them. The CDR3 DNA follows: TGTGCCACCAGCAGAGGAGGAGCTAACTATGGCTACACCTTC. Translated, it gives CATSRGGANYGYTF.

As concerns this clonotype: This could be a read error, since a much larger clone is one nucleotide away. CDR3 sequence: CASSLPDGDGYTF. In DNA form, the CDR3 reads TGTGCCAGCAGCCTTCCGGACGGTGATGGCTACACCTTC. The chain recombines TRBV11-3 with TRBJ1-2; no clear D. Between the trimmed V and J ends, which lost 5 bases and 6 bases, there was a span of 13 bases. Germline V gives CDR1 SGHNT, CDR2 YENEEA. This CDR3 contains 13 residues.

This clonotype was detected only a few times. The chain employs TRBV29-1 and TRBJ2-7, with 12 positions matching TRBD2. The germline gives CDR1 SQVTM, CDR2 ANQGSEA. The J segment lost 3 bases and the V segment lost 4 bases, leaving 1 base of the junction unmatched. The CDR3 consists of 13 residues. CDR3 region: CSVGTSGNYEQYF. CDR3 sequence (DNA): TGCAGCGTTGGGACTAGCGGGAACTACGAGCAGTACTTC.

The sample holds many counts of this clonotype. The rearrangement joins TRBV20-1 to TRBJ1-2; D possibly corresponds to TRBD1 (5 bases). Trimming pared 6 bases from V and 3 bases from J, leaving 20 bases between. The CDR3 totals 15 residues. From germline, CDR1 is DFQATT and CDR2 SNEGSKA (reference sequence). In nucleotides, the CDR3 is TGCAGTGCAGCAACCGGGACCGAGAGGCACTATGGCTACACCTTC. It codes for CSAATGTERHYGYTF.

This clonotype was observed a few times. The DNA for the CDR3 is TGCAGTGCTAGAGATTGGGAGGTACAGGGTTATGGCTACACCTTC. This sequence encodes CSARDWEVQGYGYTF. The chain couples TRBV20-1 to TRBJ1-2; tentatively, D is TRBD1 (6 bases). The CDR3 sequence is 15 residues long. V was clipped by 0 bases and J by 5 bases, with 16 bases between them. Germline V gene sequence: CDR1 DFQATT, CDR2 SNEGSKA (reference sequence).

This clonotype was seen ten or more times. The chain is built from TRBV28 and TRBJ1-2; no clear D gene. Trimming removed 6 bases at V and 3 bases at J, with 11 bases between. This CDR3 spans 13 amino acids. The germline CDR1 and CDR2 sequences are MDHEN and SYDVKM. CDR3 region: CASSTSRDYGYTF. The CDR3 nucleotides are TGTGCCAGCAGCACCTCAAGGGACTATGGCTACACCTTC.

This clonotype was seen more than once but under ten times. The chain joins TRBV30 to TRBJ2-5; maybe TRBD2 (5 bases). With 1 base removed from V and 4 bases from J, the gap between germline ends came to 16 bases. Germline V CDR1 and CDR2: GTSNPN, SVGIG (reference sequence). The CDR3 length is 15 residues. CDR3 DNA sequence: TGTGCCTGGAGTGAGGTAACACGGGGTGGAGAGACCCAGTACTTC. Protein sequence: CAWSEVTRGGETQYF.

For this clonotype: A read error may be the cause here, since a much bigger clone is one base away. V and J are TRBV3-1 and TRBJ2-5; 9 nucleotides agree with TRBD2. Germline lookup yields CDR1 LGHDT and CDR2 YNNKEL (reference sequence). This CDR3 contains 17 residues. CDR3 nucleotide sequence: TGTGCCAGCGGCCAAGACTTGCTAGCGGGACACCAAGAGACCCAGTACTTC. This codes for CASGQDLLAGHQETQYF.

The rearrangement uses TRBV7-8 and TRBJ1-1; 7 bases match TRBD1. V dropped 1 base and J dropped 0; count of bases not matched to a gene: 5. The CDR3 is 16 residues long. The V gene's germline CDR1 is SGHVS and CDR2 FQNEAQ. The CDR3: CASSLDSGTVNTEAFF. In DNA form, the CDR3 reads TGTGCCAGCAGCTTAGACTCTGGGACAGTGAACACTGAAGCTTTCTTT.